This T cell receptor (beta chain) was sequenced in a study of blood T cells in healthy people across ages. Then a second PCR, running about 6 to 11 cycles, was carried out with a sample-barcoded 5' primer and a J-beta primer mix. Every sample returned 2.5 million or more CDR3-containing paired-end reads. MiXCR, applied by TCRdb to the 5' RACE reads, yields one record per CDR3 protein. The sample shows around 800,000 distinct CDR3 sequences, 40% to 65% of them seen only once. This clonotype was detected a few times. The sample comprised blood. The receptor comes from an elderly man in good health.

The CDR3: CSVRKTPETQYF. CDR3 bases: TGCAGCGTGAGGAAAACGCCGGAGACCCAGTACTTC. The genes are TRBV29-1 and TRBJ2-5; no clear D gene. Trimming shortened V by 6 bases and J by 5 bases, and 13 bases separated the two germline ends. Germline assignment: CDR1 SQVTM and CDR2 ANQGSEA. The CDR3 runs 12 residues.